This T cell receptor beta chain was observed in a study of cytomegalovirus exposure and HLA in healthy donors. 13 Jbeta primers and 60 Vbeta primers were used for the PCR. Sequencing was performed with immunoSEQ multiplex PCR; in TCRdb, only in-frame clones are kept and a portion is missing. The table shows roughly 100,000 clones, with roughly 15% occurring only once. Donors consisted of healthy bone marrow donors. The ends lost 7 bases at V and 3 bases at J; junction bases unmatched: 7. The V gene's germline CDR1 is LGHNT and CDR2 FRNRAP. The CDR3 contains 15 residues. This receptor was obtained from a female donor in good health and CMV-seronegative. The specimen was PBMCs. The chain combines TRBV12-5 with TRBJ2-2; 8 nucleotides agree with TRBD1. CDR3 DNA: TGTGCTAGTGTCAAGGACAGGGAAGACACCGGGGAGCTGTTTTTT. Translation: CASVKDREDTGELFF.